Below, one T cell receptor beta chain is given with its context. The antigen remains undetermined. This specimen belongs to a study of T cell responses to AZD1222 COVID-19 vaccine. The germline V gene has CDR1 LNHNV and CDR2 YYDKDF (reference sequence). The CDR3 is 15 amino acids. Trimming cost V 5 bases and J 7 bases, with 18 bases left between them. Profiling relied on immunoSEQ multiplex PCR, and the TCRdb table lists in-frame clones only, not all of them. The data show 99,000 or so clones, 80% to 90% seen once. Whole-study results and caveats: Spike was spanned by vaccine-associated CD4 TCRs, which were dominant at 160-218 and 743-854. Females outnumbered males among donors, who were mostly white British; clonal diversity was possibly underestimated. Nearly half of spike-specific TCRs reportedly go after variant regions that carry no mutations. Just a handful of AZD1222 recipients tested seropositive at baseline.

Specimen: peripheral blood, collected on day 0 of AZD1222 vaccination. V and J are TRBV15 and TRBJ2-1, with D perhaps TRBD1 (5 bases). This TCR was sampled from an adult in good health. CDR3 amino acids: CATSAQGALGNEQFF. CDR3 DNA sequence: TGTGCCACCAGCGCTCAGGGTGCCCTGGGGAATGAGCAGTTCTTC.